Following are 27 T cell receptor beta chains from one sample sequenced in a study of Ad26.COV2.S vaccination and SARS-CoV-2 variants. Produced via immunoSEQ multiplex PCR; TCRdb's table is partial and in-frame only. Among about 280,000 clones listed, around 87% were seen once. Stated treatment: over 15 received Ad26.COV2.S at low or high dose, single or two shots; 5 received placebo; per-sample allocation not given. Repertoires come from day 63 after the first vaccine or placebo injection. The specimen comprised peripheral blood, sampled in a trial of Ad26.COV2.S vaccine versus placebo. These receptors originate from a person aged 18-60 years who received the Ad26.COV2.S COVID-19 vaccine or a placebo.

A remark on this clone: A much larger clone lies a single base off, so this may be a read error. This chain uses TRBV7-9 with TRBJ1-5; D gene uncertain. Trimming stripped 1 base from V and 6 bases from J, with 4 bases between. Germline lookup yields CDR1 SEHNR and CDR2 FQNEAQ (reference sequence). The CDR3 sequence is 12 residues long. The CDR3 region is CASSLVSQPQHF. CDR3 DNA sequence: TGTGCCAGCAGCTTAGTGAGTCAGCCCCAGCATTTT.

The rearrangement joins TRBV7-8 to TRBJ1-1, with TRBD1 matching 8 bases. CDR1 SGHVS and CDR2 FQNEAQ come from the germline V gene. CDR3 size: 19 residues. Unmatched junction bases numbered 19, after V lost 3 bases and J lost 4 bases. The CDR3 DNA sequence: TGTGCCAGCAGCTTTCCGACAGGGGCTCTGCTTGGTAGGGGCACTGAAGCTTTCTTT. As protein: CASSFPTGALLGRGTEAFF.

The CDR3 DNA reads TGTGCCTGGAGTGTCCTCCCCCGGGGGGCTACGAGAAACACCATATATTTT. This gives the protein CAWSVLPRGATRNTIYF. V and J are TRBV30 and TRBJ1-3, with a weak D call TRBD1 (6 bases). Germline assignment: CDR1 GTSNPN and CDR2 SVGIG (reference sequence). The V and J ends lost 0 bases and 5 bases respectively, with 20 bases between them. This CDR3 spans 17 amino acids.

This clone came up once. V is TRBV5-1 and J is TRBJ2-1, with 14 bases that match TRBD2. CDR3 size: 16 residues. Germline lookup yields CDR1 SGHRS and CDR2 YFSETQ. With 3 bases clipped from V and 9 bases from J, the junction kept 8 bases outside the gene matches. The CDR3 DNA is TGCGCCAGCAGCTCGAGGACTAGCGGGGGGATGAGTGAGCAGTTCTTC. Translated: CASSSRTSGGMSEQFF.

This clone was seen just once. The chain carries TRBV15 and TRBJ2-2, with D perhaps given as TRBD1 or TRBD2 (5 bases each). Looked up from germline, CDR1 is LNHNV and CDR2 is YYDKDF (reference sequence). The CDR3 runs 13 residues. V lost 1 base, J lost 7 bases, and 7 bases lay in between. The DNA of the CDR3 is TGTGCCACCAGCAGAGTGAGGGGCGGGGAGCTGTTTTTT. Translating it yields CATSRVRGGELFF.

The chain joins TRBV30 to TRBJ1-6, with D possibly matching TRBD1 (5 bases). Germline CDR1 is GTSNPN and CDR2 is SVGIG (reference sequence). Trimming took 4 bases from V and 5 from J, leaving 9 bases between them. This CDR3 spans 13 amino acids. CDR3 bases: TGTGCCTGGACGGGGCAGAATAATTCACCCCTCCACTTT. Encoded protein: CAWTGQNNSPLHF.

The gene calls are TRBV18 and TRBJ2-3; no clear D. Germline CDR1 reads KGHSH; CDR2 reads LQKENI. Trimming pared 4 bases from V and 1 base from J, leaving 12 bases between. This CDR3 is 15 amino acids long. In DNA, the CDR3 is TGTGCCAGCTCACTAAACACGGCAGGCACAGATACGCAGTATTTT. As protein: CASSLNTAGTDTQYF.

The CDR3 loop is CASSLIGGRKRDYNEQFF. CDR3 DNA sequence: TGTGCCAGCAGCTTGATTGGGGGGCGGAAGCGGGACTACAATGAGCAGTTCTTC. This chain uses TRBV5-4 with TRBJ2-1; D might be TRBD2 (7 bases). The CDR3 sequence is 18 residues long. The V end was cut by 1 base, the J end by 3 bases, with 20 bases between. Germline assignment: CDR1 SGHNT and CDR2 YYREEE (reference sequence).

V is TRBV20-1 and J is TRBJ2-7; a possible D gene is TRBD1 (6 bases). Looked up from germline, CDR1 is DFQATT and CDR2 is SNEGSKA (reference sequence). The length of the CDR3 is 16 residues. V was shortened by 3 bases and J by 2 bases, with 20 bases between the two germline ends. CDR3 coding DNA: TGCAGTGCTAGTGCCGATCTTTGGGGGCAACCCTACGAGCAGTACTTC. This encodes CSASADLWGQPYEQYF.

The CDR3 DNA sequence: TGTGCCAGCAGTCTCCGACCACCGGACGGCCACATGAACACTGAAGCTTTCTTT. Translated, it gives CASSLRPPDGHMNTEAFF. The J gene is TRBJ1-1, the V gene TRBV27, with D uncertain. The V and J ends lost 5 bases and 0 bases respectively, with 22 bases between them. In germline, CDR1 is MNHEY, CDR2 SMNVEV (reference sequence). CDR3 size: 18 residues.

The rearrangement uses TRBV19 and TRBJ1-6; tentative D call: TRBD1 (5 bases). Germline V CDR1 and CDR2: LNHDA, SQIVND (reference sequence). V was cut by 5 bases and J by 10 bases, with 12 bases left in between. The CDR3 totals 13 residues. The CDR3 nucleotides are TGTGCCAGTAGTGTAACAGGAGGATCACCCCTCCACTTT. It encodes CASSVTGGSPLHF.

The J gene is TRBJ2-3, the V gene TRBV4-1; the D is unclear. Per germline, CDR1 MGHRA and CDR2 YSYEKL. Deletions cut 1 base from V and 4 bases from J, with 9 bases between. The CDR3 runs to 14 residues. CDR3 sequence (DNA): TGCGCCAGCAGCCAAGGTAGTACGGCAGATACGCAGTATTTT. Amino acid sequence: CASSQGSTADTQYF.

This sequence joins TRBV6-2 or TRBV6-3 and TRBJ1-5; no clear D. V lost 2 bases to trimming and J lost 6 bases, with 11 bases between them. Per the germline V gene, CDR1 is MNHEY and CDR2 is SVGEGT. CDR3 length: 14 residues. CDR3 sequence reads: CASSYEGLGQPQHF. In DNA form, the CDR3 reads TGTGCCAGCAGTTACGAGGGTCTGGGTCAGCCCCAGCATTTT.

The chain recombines TRBV14 with TRBJ2-2, with TRBD2 matching over 11 bases. From germline, CDR1 is SGHDN and CDR2 FVKESK. The CDR3 covers 16 residues. The V segment lost 1 base and the J segment 7 bases; nucleotides outside the gene matches: 5. In DNA form, the CDR3 reads TGTGCCAGCAGCCAAGTAGCGGGAGGGCCTAACGGGGAGCTGTTTTTT. Translating gives CASSQVAGGPNGELFF. Supplemented by reference TRBV14 and TRBJ2-2, the full variable domain reads EAGVTQFPSHSVIEKGQTVTLRCDPISGHDNLYWYRRVMGKEIKFLLHFVKESKQDESGMPNNRFLAERTGGTYSTLKVQPAELEDSGVYFCASSQVAGGPNGELFFGEGSRLTVL.

The CDR3 DNA sequence: TGTGCCAGCAGTTGGACAGGTCCCTCTGGAAACACCATATATTTT. It encodes CASSWTGPSGNTIYF. The chain has TRBV5-5 and TRBJ1-3; TRBD1 agrees at 7 bases. This CDR3 contains 15 residues. Looked up from germline, CDR1 is SGHKS and CDR2 is YYEKEE (reference sequence). With V trimmed by 5 bases and J by 0 bases, 5 bases remained unmatched.

This clone was detected once. The chain recombines TRBV2 with TRBJ2-7; 11 positions agree with TRBD1. CDR1 and CDR2 (germline): SNHLY, FYNNEI. With 7 bases clipped from V and 6 bases from J, the junction kept 5 bases outside the gene matches. This CDR3 has 13 amino acids. In nucleotides, the CDR3 is TGTGCCAGCACCGGGACAGGGGGTTTCGAGCAGTACTTC. It encodes CASTGTGGFEQYF.

J is TRBJ2-1 and V is TRBV11-2; perhaps TRBD2 as D (5 bases). This CDR3 region has 17 residues. V was shortened by 4 bases and J by 0 bases, with 16 bases between the two germline ends. Germline V gives CDR1 SGHAT, CDR2 FQNNGV. The CDR3 is CASSSLGAGSSYNEQFF. The CDR3 nucleotides read TGTGCCAGCAGCTCCCTCGGCGCGGGCAGCTCCTACAATGAGCAGTTCTTC. Together with reference TRBV11-2 and TRBJ2-1, the CDR3 gives the full variable domain: EAGVAQSPRYKIIEKRQSVAFWCNPISGHATLYWYQQILGQGPKLLIQFQNNGVVDDSQLPKDRFSAERLKGVDSTLKIQPAKLEDSAVYLCASSSLGAGSSYNEQFFGPGTRLTVL.

The chain links TRBV19 to TRBJ2-1; 9 nucleotides line up with TRBD2. The CDR3 is 15 amino acids. CDR1 is LNHDA and CDR2 is SQIVND in the germline V gene (reference sequence). V was clipped by 4 bases and J by 4 bases; unmatched bases: 5. The CDR3 DNA reads as TGTGCCAGTAGTAGACTAGCGGTTAAATACAATGAGCAGTTCTTC. Its protein product is CASSRLAVKYNEQFF. The entire variable domain, with the rest obtained from reference TRBV19 and TRBJ2-1, is as follows: DGGITQSPKYLFRKEGQNVTLSCEQNLNHDAMYWYRQDPGQGLRLIYYSQIVNDFQKGDIAEGYSVSREKKESFPLTVTSAQKNPTAFYLCASSRLAVKYNEQFFGPGTRLTVL.

The V call is TRBV30, the J call TRBJ1-2; a possible D gene is TRBD1 (6 bases). Germline CDR1 and CDR2: GTSNPN and SVGIG (reference sequence). This CDR3 spans 13 amino acids. The V gene lost 1 base and the J gene lost 8 bases, with 14 bases spanning the gap. Here the CDR3 reads CAWSGQAASGYTF. In DNA form, the CDR3 reads TGTGCCTGGAGTGGACAGGCCGCATCAGGCTACACCTTC.

The CDR3 region is CASFAGTGAPETQYF. CDR3 sequence (DNA): TGTGCCAGCTTCGCCGGGACAGGGGCCCCCGAGACCCAGTACTTC. The gene calls are TRBV7-2 and TRBJ2-5; 10 nucleotides agree with TRBD1. This CDR3 comprises 15 residues. J gave up 5 bases and V 8 bases, and 11 bases lay outside the gene matches. Germline CDR1 SGHTA, CDR2 FQGNSA.

V gene TRBV11-2 combines with J gene TRBJ2-1; no firm D call. The CDR3 loop spans 13 amino acids. The V and J ends lost 1 base and 5 bases respectively, with 6 bases between them. CDR1 is SGHAT, CDR2 FQNNGV, per germline. The CDR3 DNA reads TGTGCCAGCAGCTTAGTCTTCGACAATGAGCAGTTCTTC. As protein: CASSLVFDNEQFF.

This sequence joins TRBV6-6 and TRBJ2-7; 7 bases fit TRBD2. This CDR3 is 12 amino acids long. Germline V lookup: CDR1 MNHNY, CDR2 SVGAGI (reference sequence). After removal of 6 bases from V and 3 bases from J, the junction contained 2 bases not matched to a gene. The CDR3 loop is CASRRENYEQYF. CDR3 in DNA: TGTGCCAGCAGGCGGGAGAACTACGAGCAGTACTTC.

This clone appeared a few times. The rearrangement uses TRBV15 and TRBJ1-2; D possibly corresponds to TRBD1 (6 bases). V was shortened by 5 bases and J by 2 bases, with 9 bases between the two germline ends. CDR1 and CDR2 from the germline V gene are LNHNV and YYDKDF (reference sequence). The CDR3 has 13 residues. The CDR3 region is CATSPGQNYGYTF. The CDR3 nucleotides read TGTGCCACCAGCCCCGGACAGAACTATGGCTACACCTTC.

The chain employs TRBV4-1 and TRBJ2-5; 8 positions agree with TRBD2. The V and J ends lost 0 bases and 5 bases, in that order; junction bases with no gene match: 8. Per germline, CDR1 MGHRA and CDR2 YSYEKL. This CDR3 contains 16 residues. The CDR3 here is CASSQESRGAGETQYF. The DNA for the CDR3 is TGCGCCAGCAGCCAAGAGTCGCGGGGGGCGGGGGAGACCCAGTACTTC.

J is TRBJ1-1 and V is TRBV5-4; D is uncertain. This CDR3 is built from 14 residues. Germline loops: CDR1 SGHNT, CDR2 YYREEE (reference sequence). V dropped 0 bases and J dropped 3 bases, with 9 bases sitting between them. The CDR3 loop is CASSLAPGDTEAFF. CDR3 DNA: TGTGCCAGCAGCTTGGCCCCGGGCGACACTGAAGCTTTCTTT.

This chain uses TRBV3-1 (or the pseudogene TRBV3-2) with TRBJ2-5; 10 bases line up with TRBD2. V was pared by 4 bases and J by 5 bases, with 7 bases of the junction left unmatched. This CDR3 contains 15 residues. Germline V gene sequence: CDR1 LGHDT, CDR2 YNNKEL (reference sequence). The CDR3 coding sequence is TGTGCCAGCAGCCTGTCTAGCGGGGGTCGGGAGACCCAGTACTTC. It specifies CASSLSSGGRETQYF.

This sequence joins TRBV6-5 and TRBJ2-7, with TRBD2 identical over 10 bases. The CDR3 has 15 residues. Germline V CDR1 and CDR2: MNHEY, SVGAGI. V shed 6 bases and J 0 bases; nucleotides not matched to a gene: 5. CDR3 loop: CASRVSGGASYEQYF. The CDR3 DNA reads as TGTGCCAGCAGGGTGAGCGGGGGGGCCTCCTACGAGCAGTACTTC.